The 18 T cell receptor beta chains below come from one sample, sequenced in a study of technical replicates of blood from a few donors. The data were produced by immunoSEQ multiplex PCR, yet TCRdb's version contains in-frame clones alone and is incomplete. The data show 75,000 to 90,000 clones, nearly 95% seen once. Sequencing was carried out using T cells isolated from PBMCs. The receptors shown here come from a human donor in good health.

The V call is TRBV9, the J call TRBJ2-7, with 8 bases matching TRBD2. V lost 0 bases and J lost 2; bases outside the gene matches: 10. The CDR3 length is 17 residues. The germline V gene encodes CDR1 SGDLS and CDR2 YYNGEE. CDR3: CASSVGPAGVGPYEQYF. CDR3 sequence (DNA): TGTGCCAGCAGCGTAGGACCAGCGGGAGTCGGCCCCTACGAGCAGTACTTC.

This rearrangement joins TRBV7-9 to TRBJ2-7; D perhaps matches TRBD1 (6 bases). This CDR3 region has 14 residues. With 2 bases removed from V and 2 bases from J, the gap between germline ends came to 10 bases. Germline V gives CDR1 SEHNR, CDR2 FQNEAQ (reference sequence). The CDR3 here is CASSLNPGAYEQYF. DNA for the CDR3: TGTGCCAGCAGCTTAAATCCAGGGGCCTACGAGCAGTACTTC.

The V call is TRBV5-6, the J call TRBJ2-1; tentative D call: TRBD2 (6 bases). V was shortened by 2 bases and J by 8 bases, with 11 bases between the two germline ends. Per germline, CDR1 SGHDT and CDR2 YYEEEE. The CDR3 consists of 13 residues. CDR3: CASSLTGDYEQFF. CDR3 bases: TGTGCCAGCAGCTTAACGGGAGATTATGAGCAGTTCTTC. The whole variable domain, filled in from reference TRBV5-6 and TRBJ2-1, reads DAGVTQSPTHLIKTRGQQVTLRCSPKSGHDTVSWYQQALGQGPQFIFQYYEEEERQRGNFPDRFSGHQFPNYSSELNVNALLLGDSALYLCASSLTGDYEQFFGPGTRLTVL.

This clone was picked up one time. The chain couples TRBV19 to TRBJ2-7; possible D gene TRBD1, 5 bases. Germline V gene lookup returns CDR1 LNHDA and CDR2 SQIVND (reference sequence). The CDR3 has 13 amino acids. The V gene lost 6 bases and the J gene lost 2 bases, with 11 bases spanning the gap. CDR3 coding DNA: TGTGCCAGTAGGGCAGGGAATCCCTACGAGCAGTACTTC. This gives the protein CASRAGNPYEQYF.

CDR3 protein: CASSQVTGTSAEETQYF. DNA of the CDR3: TGCGCCAGCAGCCAGGTGACCGGGACTAGCGCGGAAGAGACCCAGTACTTC. This rearrangement joins TRBV4-1 to TRBJ2-5, with 10 bases aligning to TRBD2. Trimming took 3 bases from V and 3 from J; bases not matched to a gene: 10. CDR1 MGHRA and CDR2 YSYEKL come from the germline V gene. This CDR3 spans 17 amino acids.

The chain couples TRBV7-8 to TRBJ1-3; 8 positions agree with TRBD1. The germline gives CDR1 SGHVS, CDR2 FQNEAQ. The CDR3 consists of 17 residues. The J segment lost 2 bases and the V segment lost 2 bases, leaving 8 bases of the junction unmatched. CDR3: CASSLSQGARTGNTIYF. CDR3 in DNA: TGTGCCAGCAGCTTATCTCAGGGGGCCAGGACTGGAAACACCATATATTTT.

J is TRBJ2-2 and V is TRBV7-9; possibly TRBD2 for D (5 bases). This CDR3 spans 11 amino acids. CDR1 and CDR2 from the germline V gene are SEHNR and FQNEAQ (reference sequence). Trimming left V 8 bases short and J 6 bases short, with 7 bases between. The CDR3 DNA reads as TGTGCCAGCCTGAGGGCCGGGGAGCTGTTTTTT. Its protein is CASLRAGELFF.

This clone was seen only once. V usage is TRBV2 and J usage is TRBJ1-1; no reliable D call. This CDR3 region has 14 residues. CDR1 SNHLY and CDR2 FYNNEI come from the germline V gene. V was clipped by 5 bases and J by 0 bases, with 10 bases between them. CDR3 sequence: CASSLLVMNTEAFF. The CDR3 nucleotides read TGTGCCAGCAGTCTATTAGTCATGAACACTGAAGCTTTCTTT.

V and J are TRBV27 and TRBJ2-5, with no clear D. Trimming took off 3 bases at V and 1 base at J, with 12 bases between the two ends. This CDR3 comprises 15 residues. The germline V gene has CDR1 MNHEY and CDR2 SMNVEV (reference sequence). Written as DNA, the CDR3 is TGTGCCAGCAGTTTTAGTATATCGGGCCAAGAGACCCAGTACTTC. Protein product: CASSFSISGQETQYF.

The chain carries TRBV19 and TRBJ1-4; 9 nucleotides match TRBD1. CDR1 and CDR2 from the germline V gene are LNHDA and SQIVND (reference sequence). J was trimmed by 8 bases and V by 6 bases; bases with no gene match: 7. The CDR3 extends over 14 amino acids. CDR3 coding DNA: TGTGCCAGTAGGGAGGACAGGGGACCCGAAAAACTGTTTTTT. Translating it yields CASREDRGPEKLFF. Complete variable domain (other parts from reference TRBV19 and TRBJ1-4): DGGITQSPKYLFRKEGQNVTLSCEQNLNHDAMYWYRQDPGQGLRLIYYSQIVNDFQKGDIAEGYSVSREKKESFPLTVTSAQKNPTAFYLCASREDRGPEKLFFGSGTQLSVL.

The chain employs TRBV28 and TRBJ1-2; 7 nucleotides line up with TRBD1. J gave up 0 bases and V 10 bases, and 8 bases lay outside the gene matches. CDR3 length: 14 amino acids. Germline V gene lookup returns CDR1 MDHEN and CDR2 SYDVKM. The CDR3 nucleotides read TGTGCCACCATGGGACAGATGACTAACTATGGCTACACCTTC. It codes for CATMGQMTNYGYTF.

V is TRBV30 and J is TRBJ2-7; D is perhaps TRBD2 (5 bases). V was clipped by 2 bases and J by 4 bases, with 15 bases between them. Germline CDR1 reads GTSNPN; CDR2 reads SVGIG (reference sequence). This CDR3 has 14 amino acids. CDR3 protein: CAWSIGLAGYEQYF. The CDR3 bases are TGTGCCTGGAGTATTGGCTTGGCGGGTTACGAGCAGTACTTC.

The V gene is TRBV4-1, the J gene TRBJ2-7; 9 bases match TRBD1. The CDR3 loop spans 15 amino acids. The trim removed 6 bases at V and 1 base at J, leaving 7 bases unmatched. The germline gives CDR1 MGHRA, CDR2 YSYEKL. This CDR3 is CASSHRDRESYEQYF. The CDR3 nucleotides read TGCGCCAGCAGTCACCGGGACAGGGAATCCTACGAGCAGTACTTC.

This sequence joins TRBV6-5 and TRBJ2-7; D may be TRBD1 (6 bases). The CDR3 totals 13 residues. V was clipped by 6 bases and J by 0 bases, with 9 bases between them. Germline V gene sequence: CDR1 MNHEY, CDR2 SVGAGI. CDR3 region: CASSRDNSYEQYF. For the CDR3, the DNA is TGTGCCAGCAGCCGGGACAACTCCTACGAGCAGTACTTC.

The V and J genes are TRBV28 and TRBJ1-2, with D perhaps matching TRBD1 (6 bases). CDR3 length equals 16 residues. Per the germline V gene, CDR1 is MDHEN and CDR2 is SYDVKM. V shed 3 bases and J shed 6 bases, with 20 bases lying between them. CDR3 nucleotides: TGTGCCAGCAGTTTGCCCCCTGGGGGGGCTTTGAATGGCTACACCTTC. It codes for CASSLPPGGALNGYTF.

The chain has TRBV5-1 and TRBJ2-3, with D perhaps TRBD2 (6 bases). Trimming pared 0 bases from V and 6 bases from J, leaving 20 bases between. CDR1 is SGHRS, CDR2 YFSETQ, per germline. The length of the CDR3 is 17 residues. DNA for the CDR3: TGCGCCAGCAGCTTGGTAACTAGCAATTCGGGTTTCGATACGCAGTATTTT. Its protein is CASSLVTSNSGFDTQYF.

The chain combines TRBV19 with TRBJ1-2; D gene uncertain. This CDR3 comprises 15 residues. CDR1 and CDR2 (germline): LNHDA, SQIVND (reference sequence). Trimming removed 7 bases at V and 4 bases at J, with 19 bases between. CDR3: CASTSPGQSIYGYTF. For the CDR3, the DNA is TGTGCCAGTACTTCCCCTGGGCAGTCAATCTATGGCTACACCTTC. Complete variable domain (other parts from reference TRBV19 and TRBJ1-2): DGGITQSPKYLFRKEGQNVTLSCEQNLNHDAMYWYRQDPGQGLRLIYYSQIVNDFQKGDIAEGYSVSREKKESFPLTVTSAQKNPTAFYLCASTSPGQSIYGYTFGSGTRLTVV.

The chain combines TRBV5-6 with TRBJ2-7; D may be TRBD2 (5 bases). CDR3 length: 15 residues. Germline loops: CDR1 SGHDT, CDR2 YYEEEE. V was pared by 5 bases and J by 0 bases, with 15 bases between. In nucleotides, the CDR3 is TGTGCCAGCAGGTTAAGCAGCGGAGGCTCCTACGAGCAGTACTTC. It codes for CASRLSSGGSYEQYF. The full variable domain, with the rest looked up from reference TRBV5-6 and TRBJ2-7, is DAGVTQSPTHLIKTRGQQVTLRCSPKSGHDTVSWYQQALGQGPQFIFQYYEEEERQRGNFPDRFSGHQFPNYSSELNVNALLLGDSALYLCASRLSSGGSYEQYFGPGTRLTVT.